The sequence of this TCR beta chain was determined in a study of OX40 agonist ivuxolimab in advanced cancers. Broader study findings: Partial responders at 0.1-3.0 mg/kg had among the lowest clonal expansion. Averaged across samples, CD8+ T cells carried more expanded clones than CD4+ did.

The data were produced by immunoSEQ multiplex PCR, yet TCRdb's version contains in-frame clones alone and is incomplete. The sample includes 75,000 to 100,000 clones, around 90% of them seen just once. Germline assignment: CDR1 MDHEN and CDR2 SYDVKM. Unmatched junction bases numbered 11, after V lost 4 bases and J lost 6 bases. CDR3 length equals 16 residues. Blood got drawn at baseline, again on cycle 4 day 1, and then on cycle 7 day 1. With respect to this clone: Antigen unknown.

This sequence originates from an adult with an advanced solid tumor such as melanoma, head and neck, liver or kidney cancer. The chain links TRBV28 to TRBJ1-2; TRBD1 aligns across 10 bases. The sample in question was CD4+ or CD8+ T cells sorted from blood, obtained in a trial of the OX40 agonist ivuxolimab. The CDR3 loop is CASSSPSGTGDDGYTF. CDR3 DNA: TGTGCCAGCAGTTCCCCCTCCGGGACAGGGGACGATGGCTACACCTTC.